Listed here is a single T cell receptor (beta chain). Its antigen is not yet known. No base quality values were provided; no much bigger clone lies one nucleotide off. This entry is derived from a study of control samples from healthy donors and cancer patients (dated by TCRdb to 2019 to 2021). From the germline V gene, CDR1 is KGHSH and CDR2 is LQKENI. The junction shows trimming of 10 bases on V and 4 bases on J, plus 16 bases between the germline ends. The CDR3 contains 13 residues, cysteine and phenylalanine counted. This entry keeps only the CDR3 DNA: 39 bases, framed from base 1. Libraries were built with the immunoSEQ multiplex PCR assay. What TCRdb holds here is the immuneACCESS table cut down to in-frame rearrangements. Part of the clones is not present; checked against another copy, under half of the missing clones reflect an unresolved V gene, and the others are unexplained. The sample yields 65,000 to 100,000 clones; over 75% were counted once. The ten most abundant clones make up roughly 20% of the sample.

The rearranged chain carries TRBV18 and TRBJ2-5, and perhaps TRBD2 as D gene, on 6 matching bases. What was sequenced was blood. The sequence was collected from a man in his fifties or sixties in good health. The CDR3 protein sequence reads: CATGRGVGETQYF. The sequenced DNA is TGTGCCACCGGGAGAGGGGTTGGAGAGACCCAGTACTTC.